Shown below are 21 T cell receptor beta chains from a single sample sequenced in a study of blood T cell repertoires in COVID-19. Sequenced by immunoSEQ multiplex PCR; TCRdb stores in-frame clones only, minus some. The table lists under 150,000 clones, approximately 88% of them singletons. What was sequenced was peripheral blood. These TCRs come from a human donor in a cohort sampled during active COVID-19.

The chain recombines TRBV28 with TRBJ2-3; tentatively, D is TRBD1 (5 bases). Germline CDR1 reads MDHEN; CDR2 reads SYDVKM. CDR3 length: 14 amino acids. Trimming removed 7 bases at V and 5 bases at J, with 16 bases between. The CDR3 is CASTLGHSQDTQYF. The CDR3 DNA reads as TGTGCCAGCACCCTTGGACATTCCCAAGATACGCAGTATTTT.

The chain employs TRBV19 and TRBJ1-6; D unclear. Trimming took 1 base from V and 7 from J, leaving 17 bases between them. CDR3 size: 17 residues. Germline lookup yields CDR1 LNHDA and CDR2 SQIVND (reference sequence). The CDR3 here is CASSIGNSRGFNSPLHF. CDR3 DNA: TGTGCCAGTAGTATAGGTAACTCTCGGGGTTTCAATTCACCCCTCCACTTT.

The chain has TRBV18 and TRBJ1-4; D is perhaps TRBD1 (5 bases). The V and J ends lost 3 bases and 2 bases respectively, with 13 bases between them. Germline assignment: CDR1 KGHSH and CDR2 LQKENI. This CDR3 contains 16 residues. The CDR3 protein is CASSPGQSLTNEKLFF. For the CDR3, the DNA is TGTGCCAGCTCACCGGGGCAATCCTTGACTAATGAAAAACTGTTTTTT.

This clone has only a few counts. The chain employs TRBV27 and TRBJ2-1; 9 positions agree with TRBD2. Germline V gives CDR1 MNHEY, CDR2 SMNVEV (reference sequence). This CDR3 has 20 residues. J was trimmed by 5 bases and V by 4 bases; bases with no gene match: 21. CDR3 in amino acids: CASSSRFRRGGLRFDNEQFF. The CDR3 DNA reads as TGTGCCAGCAGTTCCCGGTTTCGGCGGGGGGGCCTTCGATTTGACAATGAGCAGTTCTTC.

The chain carries TRBV7-2 and TRBJ2-7, with D possibly being TRBD2 (5 bases). Looked up from germline, CDR1 is SGHTA and CDR2 is FQGNSA. The V end was cut by 5 bases, the J end by 0 bases, with 14 bases between. This CDR3 has 15 residues. The CDR3 DNA sequence: TGTGCCAGCAGCCCCGGACTGGCCTTCTCCTACGAGCAGTACTTC. Its translation is CASSPGLAFSYEQYF.

V usage is TRBV28 and J usage is TRBJ2-7, with D perhaps TRBD1 (7 bases). Per germline, CDR1 MDHEN and CDR2 SYDVKM. The CDR3 consists of 14 residues. V was clipped by 7 bases and J by 0 bases, with 13 bases between them. The CDR3 spells CASTAGQSSYEQYF. In DNA form, the CDR3 reads TGTGCCAGCACCGCGGGACAGAGCTCCTACGAGCAGTACTTC.

V usage is TRBV12-3 or TRBV12-4 and J usage is TRBJ2-7; tentative D call: TRBD1 (5 bases). The CDR3 totals 13 residues. The V end lost 7 bases, the J end lost 7 bases, and 17 bases lay between the germline ends. The CDR3 protein is CASTEFQGEEQYF. The CDR3 DNA follows: TGTGCCAGCACTGAGTTTCAGGGCGAAGAGCAGTACTTC.

The J gene is TRBJ2-1, the V gene TRBV9; D may be TRBD2 (6 bases). Germline V gives CDR1 SGDLS, CDR2 YYNGEE. The CDR3 is 15 amino acids. V lost 0 bases to trimming and J lost 4 bases, with 11 bases between them. The CDR3: CASSVGAGTYNEQFF. DNA of the CDR3: TGTGCCAGCAGCGTAGGGGCGGGGACTTACAATGAGCAGTTCTTC.

The chain recombines TRBV5-1 with TRBJ2-5; 12 bases align to TRBD2. V shed 4 bases, J shed 2 bases, and the junction held 6 bases outside the gene matches. The CDR3 loop spans 16 amino acids. In germline, CDR1 is SGHRS, CDR2 YFSETQ. The CDR3, as DNA: TGCGCCAGCAGCGAGCCGGGACTAGCGGGTCAAGAGACCCAGTACTTC. Protein product: CASSEPGLAGQETQYF. Full variable domain (rest looked up from reference TRBV5-1 and TRBJ2-5): KAGVTQTPRYLIKTRGQQVTLSCSPISGHRSVSWYQQTPGQGLQFLFEYFSETQRNKGNFPGRFSGRQFSNSRSEMNVSTLELGDSALYLCASSEPGLAGQETQYFGPGTRLLVL.

The chain carries TRBV12-3 or TRBV12-4 and TRBJ2-3; D is possibly TRBD2 (6 bases). V was cut by 6 bases and J by 4 bases, with 11 bases left in between. CDR3 length: 13 amino acids. The CDR3 DNA reads as TGTGCCAGCAGGCTCACGGGGGCAGATACGCAGTATTTT. Translating it yields CASRLTGADTQYF.

V is TRBV7-8 and J is TRBJ2-2; D is perhaps TRBD1 (5 bases). Germline V gene sequence: CDR1 SGHVS, CDR2 FQNEAQ. The CDR3 sequence is 13 residues long. Trimming stripped 5 bases from V and 6 bases from J, with 10 bases between. This chain's CDR3 is CASSQETAGELFF. CDR3 sequence (DNA): TGTGCCAGCAGCCAAGAGACAGCCGGGGAGCTGTTTTTT. The whole variable domain, remainder taken from reference TRBV7-8 and TRBJ2-2, is GAGVSQSPRYKVAKRGQDVALRCDPISGHVSLFWYQQALGQGPEFLTYFQNEAQLDKSGLPSDRFFAERPEGSVSTLKIQRTQQEDSAVYLCASSQETAGELFFGEGSRLTVL.

J is TRBJ1-6 and V is TRBV23-1; D is uncertain. TRBV23-1 carries the ORF label, with uncertain function. CDR3 length: 13 amino acids. V was trimmed by 0 bases and J by 12 bases, leaving 9 bases between them. The CDR3 sequence is CASSQSLGRPLHF. The CDR3 region has the DNA TGCGCCAGCAGTCAATCATTGGGGAGACCCCTCCACTTT.

This chain uses TRBV7-9 with TRBJ2-7, with TRBD1 as a possible D gene (6 bases). The length of the CDR3 is 13 residues. V was shortened by 5 bases and J by 1 base, with 9 bases between the two germline ends. Germline V gene sequence: CDR1 SEHNR, CDR2 FQNEAQ (reference sequence). The CDR3 DNA is TGTGCCAGCAGCCTGGACAGTTCCTACGAGCAGTACTTC. Amino acids: CASSLDSSYEQYF.

J is TRBJ1-1 and V is TRBV5-4; TRBD1 aligns across 7 bases. The ends lost 3 bases at V and 4 bases at J; junction bases unmatched: 6. The CDR3 extends over 14 amino acids. CDR1 and CDR2 from the germline V gene are SGHNT and YYREEE (reference sequence). This CDR3 reads CASSSGQSFTEAFF. CDR3 nucleotide sequence: TGTGCCAGCAGCTCGGGACAGTCTTTCACTGAAGCTTTCTTT. Using reference TRBV5-4 and TRBJ1-1 for the parts outside the CDR3, the full variable domain is ETGVTQSPTHLIKTRGQQVTLRCSSQSGHNTVSWYQQALGQGPQFIFQYYREEENGRGNFPPRFSGLQFPNYSSELNVNALELDDSALYLCASSSGQSFTEAFFGQGTRLTVV.

V is TRBV28 and J is TRBJ2-1, with D possibly TRBD1 on 6 matching bases. Trimming cost V 8 bases and J 4 bases, with 9 bases left between them. The CDR3 spans 12 residues. Per the germline V gene, CDR1 is MDHEN and CDR2 is SYDVKM. The CDR3 DNA reads TGTGCCAGCTGGACAGCTTACAATGAGCAGTTCTTC. Its protein is CASWTAYNEQFF.

V usage is TRBV12-3 or TRBV12-4 and J usage is TRBJ2-1; D might be TRBD2 (5 bases). There are 13 residues in the CDR3. Trimming left V 6 bases short and J 5 bases short, with 11 bases between. The CDR3 loop is CASSPGLNNEQFF. The CDR3 nucleotides are TGTGCCAGCAGCCCTGGACTGAACAATGAGCAGTTCTTC.

This chain uses TRBV6-5 with TRBJ1-1; 8 nucleotides align to TRBD1. V dropped 6 bases and J dropped 0; count of bases not matched to a gene: 6. CDR3 size: 15 residues. The germline V gene encodes CDR1 MNHEY and CDR2 SVGAGI. The CDR3 spells CASRVDRGMNTEAFF. The CDR3 bases are TGTGCCAGCAGAGTAGACAGGGGTATGAACACTGAAGCTTTCTTT.

The rearrangement links TRBV6-1 to TRBJ2-7; maybe TRBD2 (5 bases). Germline values: CDR1 MNHNS, CDR2 SASEGT. Trimming stripped 0 bases from V and 5 bases from J, with 8 bases between. The CDR3 totals 13 residues. The CDR3 nucleotides read TGTGCCAGCAGTGAAGCGTTCGGGGACGAGCAGTACTTC. Translating it yields CASSEAFGDEQYF.

The rearrangement links TRBV10-3 to TRBJ2-3, with D possibly being TRBD2 (5 bases). Germline V CDR1 and CDR2: ENHRY, SYGVKD. The CDR3 extends over 16 amino acids. V was pared by 1 base and J by 6 bases, with 17 bases between. The CDR3: CAISELPGSRRDTQYF. CDR3 DNA sequence: TGTGCCATCAGTGAGTTGCCGGGATCCCGGCGGGATACGCAGTATTTT.

The chain has TRBV7-9 and TRBJ2-1; 7 positions agree with TRBD1. The trim removed 4 bases at V and 5 bases at J, leaving 11 bases unmatched. The V gene's germline CDR1 is SEHNR and CDR2 FQNEAQ (reference sequence). There are 16 residues in the CDR3. The CDR3, as DNA: TGTGCCAGCAGCTCCCTACTCGACAGGGAACACAATGAGCAGTTCTTC. Protein sequence: CASSSLLDREHNEQFF.

The chain uses TRBV7-9 and TRBJ2-7, with 10 positions matching TRBD1. V shed 1 base and J 5 bases; nucleotides not matched to a gene: 8. This CDR3 region has 16 residues. Germline CDR1 and CDR2: SEHNR and FQNEAQ (reference sequence). Here the CDR3 DNA reads TGTGCCAGCAGCTTAGTTGGGACAGGGGATTCTCACGAGCAGTACTTC. Translating gives CASSLVGTGDSHEQYF.